What follows is one TCR beta chain and its context. Its specificity is not known. Other DNA sequences in this specimen translate into the identical CDR3. This sample was taken from a study of shared clonotypes between healthy human individuals. The study, taken as a whole, reports: Compared with memory subsets, naive subsets generally had larger estimated richness.

V lost 4 bases and J lost 1, with 9 bases in between. The CDR3 loop spans 14 amino acids. Germline CDR1 is SGHRS and CDR2 is YFSETQ. All of the donors resided in Nashville, Tennessee, and each was a Caucasian adult. Using immunoSEQ multiplex PCR, the repertoire was profiled, and TCRdb retains in-frame clones only, with some absent. Of 2 million to 3 million clones in the sample, over 85% were seen once. The chain uses TRBV5-1 and TRBJ1-5; possibly TRBD1 for D (6 bases). Sequencing was performed on naive CD4+ T cells from PBMCs. Subset specified: CD45RA+ positively selected. The receptor was derived from a man aged 18 to 30 in good health. Some clones in this sample may be carry-over from other donors' samples. CDR3 protein: CASSEGGSNQPQHF. CDR3 bases: TGCGCCAGCAGCGAGGGGGGCAGCAATCAGCCCCAGCATTTT.